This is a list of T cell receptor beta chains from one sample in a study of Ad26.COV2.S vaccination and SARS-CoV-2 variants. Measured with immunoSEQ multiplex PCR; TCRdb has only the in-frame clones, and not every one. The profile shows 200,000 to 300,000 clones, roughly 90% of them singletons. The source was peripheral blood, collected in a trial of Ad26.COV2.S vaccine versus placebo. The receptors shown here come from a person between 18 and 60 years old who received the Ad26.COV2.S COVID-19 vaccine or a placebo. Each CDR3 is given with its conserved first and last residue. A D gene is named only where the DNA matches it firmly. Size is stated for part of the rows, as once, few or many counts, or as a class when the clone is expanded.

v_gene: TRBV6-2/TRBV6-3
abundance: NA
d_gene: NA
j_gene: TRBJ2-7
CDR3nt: TGTGCCAGCAGTTACGATGCAGCGTCCTACGAGCAGTACTTC
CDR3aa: CASSYDAASYEQYF

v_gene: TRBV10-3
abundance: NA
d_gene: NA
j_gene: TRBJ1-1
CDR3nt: TGTGCCATCAGTGAAGGGGTAGACACTGAAGCTTTCTTT
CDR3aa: CAISEGVDTEAFF

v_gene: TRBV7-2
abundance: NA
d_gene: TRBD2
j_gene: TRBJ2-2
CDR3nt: TGTGCCAGCAGCCCTGGGGGACTAGCGGGGGTGCGGGAGCTGTTTTTT
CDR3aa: CASSPGGLAGVRELFF

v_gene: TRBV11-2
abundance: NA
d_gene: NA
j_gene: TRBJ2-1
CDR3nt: TGTGCCAGCAGCTTACTTGAGGGCAGGGCTCATGAGCAGTTCTTC
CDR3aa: CASSLLEGRAHEQFF

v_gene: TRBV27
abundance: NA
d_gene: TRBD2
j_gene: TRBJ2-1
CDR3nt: TGTGCCAGCAGTTCCGGGGTAGCGGGGTACAATGAGCAGTTCTTC
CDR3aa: CASSSGVAGYNEQFF

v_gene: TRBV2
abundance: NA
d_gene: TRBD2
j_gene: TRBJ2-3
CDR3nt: TGTGCCAGCCAATTCCCGACTAGCGGGAGTAGCGCAGATACGCAGTATTTT
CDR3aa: CASQFPTSGSSADTQYF

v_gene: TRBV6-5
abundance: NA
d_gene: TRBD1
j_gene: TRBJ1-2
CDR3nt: TGTGCCAGCAGCCGATGGGACAGGGGAAACTATGGCTACACCTTC
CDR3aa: CASSRWDRGNYGYTF

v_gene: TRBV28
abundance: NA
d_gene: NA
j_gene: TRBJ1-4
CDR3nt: TGTGCCAGCAGTTTATATAGGGAAAAACTGTTTTTT
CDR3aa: CASSLYREKLFF

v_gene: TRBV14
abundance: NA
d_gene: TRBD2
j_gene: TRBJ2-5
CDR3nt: TGTGCCAGCAGCCAGCTAAGCGGGATGGGTCGAGAGACCCAGTACTTC
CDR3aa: CASSQLSGMGRETQYF

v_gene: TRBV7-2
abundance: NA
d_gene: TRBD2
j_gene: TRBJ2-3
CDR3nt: TGTGCCAGCAGCTTACAGGGAGGGAGTTTCACAGATACGCAGTATTTT
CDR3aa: CASSLQGGSFTDTQYF

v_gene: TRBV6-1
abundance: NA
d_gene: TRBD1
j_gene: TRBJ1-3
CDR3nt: TGTGCCAGCAGTGGCCCCCGGGACAGGGTCTCCGGAAACACCATATATTTT
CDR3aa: CASSGPRDRVSGNTIYF

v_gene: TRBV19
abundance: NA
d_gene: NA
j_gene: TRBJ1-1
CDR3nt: TGTGCCAGTATCGGTGTACAATCTGGGCCAAGGGCTTTCTTT
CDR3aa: CASIGVQSGPRAFF

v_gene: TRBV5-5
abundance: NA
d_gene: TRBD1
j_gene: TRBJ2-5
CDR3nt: TGTGCCAGCAGCCCCGGAACAGGGGCTTCGGAGACCCAGTACTTC
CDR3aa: CASSPGTGASETQYF

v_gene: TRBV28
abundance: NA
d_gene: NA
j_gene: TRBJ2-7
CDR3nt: TGTGCCAGCAGTTTCCACAGGACCTACGAGCAGTACTTC
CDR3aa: CASSFHRTYEQYF

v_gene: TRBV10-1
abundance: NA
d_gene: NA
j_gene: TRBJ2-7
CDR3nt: TGCGCCAGCAGTGAGTCGGTATTAAGGGGGAGGGAGCAGTACTTC
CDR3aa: CASSESVLRGREQYF

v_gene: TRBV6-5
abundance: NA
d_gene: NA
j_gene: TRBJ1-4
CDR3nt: TGTGCCAGCAAGTCCGTACGGGCAACTAATGAAAAACTGTTTTTT
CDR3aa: CASKSVRATNEKLFF

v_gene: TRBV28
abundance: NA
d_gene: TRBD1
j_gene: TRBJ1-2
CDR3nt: TGTGCCAGCAGTGGAGACAGGGTCGCCGGCTATGACTACACCTTC
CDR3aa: CASSGDRVAGYDYTF

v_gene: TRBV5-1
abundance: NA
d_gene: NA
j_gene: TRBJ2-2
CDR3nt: TGCGCCAGCAGCTTGGGTAACACCGGGGAGCTGTTTTTT
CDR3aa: CASSLGNTGELFF

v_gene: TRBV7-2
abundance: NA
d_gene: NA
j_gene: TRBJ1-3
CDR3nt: TGTGCCAGCAGCCTCTCGCAAGGGGGATCGGGAAACACCATATATTTT
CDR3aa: CASSLSQGGSGNTIYF

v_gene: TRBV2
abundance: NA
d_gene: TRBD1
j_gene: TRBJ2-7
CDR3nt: TGTGCCAGCAGCCGACAGGGGGCCTACGAGCAGTACTTC
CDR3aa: CASSRQGAYEQYF

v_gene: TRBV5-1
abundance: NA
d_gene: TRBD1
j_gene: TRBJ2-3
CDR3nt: TGCGCCAGCAGCTTGGGGGACAGCCCCACAGATACGCAGTATTTT
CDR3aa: CASSLGDSPTDTQYF

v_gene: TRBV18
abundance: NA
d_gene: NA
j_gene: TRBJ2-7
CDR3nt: TGTGCCAGCTCACCCTCGAACGAGCAGTACTTC
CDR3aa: CASSPSNEQYF

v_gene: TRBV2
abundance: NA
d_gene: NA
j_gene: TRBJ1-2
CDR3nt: TGTGCCAGCAGTGAAGTTAGGGGGTGGGGTGGCTACACCTTC
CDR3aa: CASSEVRGWGGYTF

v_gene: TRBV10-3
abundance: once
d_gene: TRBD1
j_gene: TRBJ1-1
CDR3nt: TGTGCCATCAGTGAGTTACAACAGGGGGCTATGAACACTGAAGCTTTCTTT
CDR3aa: CAISELQQGAMNTEAFF

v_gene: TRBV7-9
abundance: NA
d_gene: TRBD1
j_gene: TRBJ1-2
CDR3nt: TGTGCCAGCAGCCGGGCGGAGGGGGCCGACTATGGCTACACCTTC
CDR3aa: CASSRAEGADYGYTF

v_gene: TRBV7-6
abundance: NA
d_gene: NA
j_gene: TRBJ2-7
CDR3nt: TGTGCCAGCAGCTTAGTTGTGGGACCAACCTACGAGCAGTACTTC
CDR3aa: CASSLVVGPTYEQYF

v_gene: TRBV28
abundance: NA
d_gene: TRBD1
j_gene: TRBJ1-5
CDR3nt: TGTGCCAGCAGTTCCCCCCCGCGCTTCACAGGGGATCAGCCCCAGCATTTT
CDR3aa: CASSSPPRFTGDQPQHF

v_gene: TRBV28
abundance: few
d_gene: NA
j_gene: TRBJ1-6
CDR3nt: TGTGCCAGCACCCCGGGTGGTCTTGGGCATAGTAATTCACCCCTCCACTTT
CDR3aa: CASTPGGLGHSNSPLHF

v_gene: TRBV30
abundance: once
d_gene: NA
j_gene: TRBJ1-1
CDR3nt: TGTGCCTGGAGTGTTCAAATGAACACTGAAGCTTTCTTT
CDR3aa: CAWSVQMNTEAFF

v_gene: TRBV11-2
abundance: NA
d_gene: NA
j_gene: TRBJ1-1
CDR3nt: TGTGCCAGCAGCTCCCCTCGTCGTGGGCGGGGCACTGAAGCTTTCTTT
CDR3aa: CASSSPRRGRGTEAFF

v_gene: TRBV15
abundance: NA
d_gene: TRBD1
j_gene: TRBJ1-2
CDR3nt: TGTGCCACCAGCAGAGCCCTGGGGACAGGGGTTTTGGGCTACACCTTC
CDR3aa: CATSRALGTGVLGYTF

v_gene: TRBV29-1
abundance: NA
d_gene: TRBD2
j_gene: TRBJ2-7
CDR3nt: TGCAGCGTTGAAGATTTTGAGGTGCGGGGGGGCATCTACGAGCAGTACTTC
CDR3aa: CSVEDFEVRGGIYEQYF

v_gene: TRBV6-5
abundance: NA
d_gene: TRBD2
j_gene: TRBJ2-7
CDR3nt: TGTGCCAGCAGCCGCGGGGGTTCCTACGAGCAGTACTTC
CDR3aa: CASSRGGSYEQYF

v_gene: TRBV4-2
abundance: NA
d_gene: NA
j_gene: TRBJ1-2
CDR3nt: TGTGCCAGCAGCCAAGATCATCTCTATGGCTACACCTTC
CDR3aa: CASSQDHLYGYTF

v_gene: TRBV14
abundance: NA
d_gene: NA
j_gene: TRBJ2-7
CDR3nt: TGTGCCAGCAGCCAAGATCTTAGGGACGAGCAGTACTTC
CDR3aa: CASSQDLRDEQYF

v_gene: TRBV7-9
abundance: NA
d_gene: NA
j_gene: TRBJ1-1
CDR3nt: TGTGCCAGCAGCCCGCCGGGGGCTTTGCCCACTGAAGCTTTCTTT
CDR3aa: CASSPPGALPTEAFF

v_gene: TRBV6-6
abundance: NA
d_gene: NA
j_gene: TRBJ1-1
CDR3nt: TGTGCCAGCAGTTACAGGGGAGGAACTGAAGCTTTCTTT
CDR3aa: CASSYRGGTEAFF

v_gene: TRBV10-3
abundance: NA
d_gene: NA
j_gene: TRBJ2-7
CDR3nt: TGTGCCATCAGTGGATCCTACGAGCAGTACTTC
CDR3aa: CAISGSYEQYF

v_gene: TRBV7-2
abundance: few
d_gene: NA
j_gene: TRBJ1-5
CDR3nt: TGTGCCAGCACCCCGGACCTGAATCAGCCCCAGCATTTT
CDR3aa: CASTPDLNQPQHF

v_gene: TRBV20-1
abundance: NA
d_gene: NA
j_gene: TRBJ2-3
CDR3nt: TGCAGTGCTAGTGTGACGGGAACTAGCACAGATACGCAGTATTTT
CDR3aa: CSASVTGTSTDTQYF

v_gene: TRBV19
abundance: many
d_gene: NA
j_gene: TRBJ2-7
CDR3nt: TGTGCCAGTAGTACGGGACGGGGCTACGAGCAGTACTTC
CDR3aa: CASSTGRGYEQYF

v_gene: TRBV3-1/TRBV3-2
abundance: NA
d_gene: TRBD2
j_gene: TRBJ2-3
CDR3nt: TGTGCCAGCAGCCAAGATCTACTAAGCGGGATGGGCACAGATACGCAGTATTTT
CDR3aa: CASSQDLLSGMGTDTQYF

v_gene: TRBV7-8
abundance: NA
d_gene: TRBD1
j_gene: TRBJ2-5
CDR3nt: TGTGCCAGCAGCCGAGGACAGGTGGAGACCCAGTACTTC
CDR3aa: CASSRGQVETQYF

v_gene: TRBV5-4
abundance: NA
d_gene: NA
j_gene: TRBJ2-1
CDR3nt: TGTGCCAGCAGCTTGGAACAGGCGGACAATGAGCAGTTCTTC
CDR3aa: CASSLEQADNEQFF

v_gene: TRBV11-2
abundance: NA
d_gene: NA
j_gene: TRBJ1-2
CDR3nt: TGTGCCAGCAGCCCAGGCCTGCTACAGGGAAACTATGGCTACACCTTC
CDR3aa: CASSPGLLQGNYGYTF

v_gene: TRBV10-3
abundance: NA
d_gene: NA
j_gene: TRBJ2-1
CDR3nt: TGTGCCATCAGTGCCGGGACTTCCTACAATGAGCAGTTCTTC
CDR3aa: CAISAGTSYNEQFF

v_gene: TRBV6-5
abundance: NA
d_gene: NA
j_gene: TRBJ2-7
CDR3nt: TGTGCCAGCAGTCCGTACTACGAGCAGTACTTC
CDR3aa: CASSPYYEQYF